A selection of T cell receptor beta chains follows, all from one sample in a study of T-cell memory formation after mild COVID-19. MiXCR was run by TCRdb on the 5' RACE reads, yielding one entry per CDR3 protein. The sample has fewer than 200,000 distinct CDR3 sequences, about 21% seen once; the top ten hold 23%. The sequencing sample was made of PBMCs or a T cell subset sorted from them (not recorded which). The origin of the receptors is an adult woman who had mild COVID-19 (a few samples of this study predate the infection). Cell type and time point are not known. The CDR3 runs from the conserved cysteine through the conserved F or W. The order of the fields is J gene, V gene, clone size, D gene, CDR3 DNA, CDR3 protein. D genes are given only for firm matches. A clone size is listed for some rows: how often the clone was seen (once, few, many), or a class if it is expanded.

j_call: TRBJ2-7; v_call: TRBV4-2; clone_size: few; d_call: TRBD2; cdr3_nt: TGTGCCAGCAGCCAAGGCGGGGACTACTCCTACGAGCAGTACTTC; cdr3_aa: CASSQGGDYSYEQYF
j_call: TRBJ1-2; v_call: TRBV24-1; clone_size: few; d_call: NA; cdr3_nt: TGTGCCACCAGTGGGATTAACAGTCCGGCCACCTTC; cdr3_aa: CATSGINSPATF
j_call: TRBJ1-1; v_call: TRBV19; clone_size: NA; d_call: NA; cdr3_nt: TGTGCCAGTAGTATTACTGAGAACACTGAAGCTTTCTTT; cdr3_aa: CASSITENTEAFF
j_call: TRBJ2-3; v_call: TRBV7-2; clone_size: few; d_call: TRBD1; cdr3_nt: TGTGCCAGCAGCTTAGGCCCCCCGGGACAGGTGACAGATACGCAGTATTTT; cdr3_aa: CASSLGPPGQVTDTQYF
j_call: TRBJ1-4; v_call: TRBV7-2; clone_size: few; d_call: NA; cdr3_nt: TGTGCCAGCAGCTTAGTGCCGAGGACAACTAATGAAAAACTGTTTTTT; cdr3_aa: CASSLVPRTTNEKLFF
j_call: TRBJ2-3; v_call: TRBV27; clone_size: NA; d_call: NA; cdr3_nt: TGTGCCAGCAGTTTATCCCCCAGGGCAGATACGCAGTATTTT; cdr3_aa: CASSLSPRADTQYF
j_call: TRBJ2-3; v_call: TRBV20-1; clone_size: few; d_call: NA; cdr3_nt: TGCAGTGCTATCGTCACGCAGGGTCCTAGCACAGATACGCAGTATTTT; cdr3_aa: CSAIVTQGPSTDTQYF
j_call: TRBJ1-6; v_call: TRBV11-2; clone_size: few; d_call: TRBD1; cdr3_nt: TGTGCCAGCAGCCTGGGGACAGGGGATTCACCCCTCCACTTT; cdr3_aa: CASSLGTGDSPLHF
j_call: TRBJ2-2; v_call: TRBV5-1; clone_size: NA; d_call: NA; cdr3_nt: TGCGCCAGCAGCTTGGGAGCCAGGGAGTCGAACACCGGGGAGCTGTTTTTT; cdr3_aa: CASSLGARESNTGELFF
j_call: TRBJ2-7; v_call: TRBV12-3/TRBV12-4; clone_size: few; d_call: TRBD1; cdr3_nt: TGTGCCAGCAGTCGAACCCCCGGGACAGGGTTACACGAGCAGTACTTC; cdr3_aa: CASSRTPGTGLHEQYF
j_call: TRBJ2-2; v_call: TRBV6-2/TRBV6-3; clone_size: many; d_call: NA; cdr3_nt: TGTGCCAGCAGTTACTTGCGGGCCGAGGAAGGGGAGCTGTTTTTT; cdr3_aa: CASSYLRAEEGELFF
j_call: TRBJ2-2; v_call: TRBV7-6; clone_size: few; d_call: NA; cdr3_nt: TGTGCCAGCAGCTCGATACAGGGTTCACCCGAGACCGGGGAGCTGTTTTTT; cdr3_aa: CASSSIQGSPETGELFF
j_call: TRBJ2-2; v_call: TRBV5-1; clone_size: few; d_call: NA; cdr3_nt: TGCGCCAGCAGCTTGGACAGGTCCACCGGGGAGCTGTTTTTT; cdr3_aa: CASSLDRSTGELFF
j_call: TRBJ2-2; v_call: TRBV3-1; clone_size: few; d_call: TRBD2; cdr3_nt: TGTGCCAGCAGCCAAGATGCCGGGACTACGAACACCGGGGAGCTGTTTTTT; cdr3_aa: CASSQDAGTTNTGELFF
j_call: TRBJ1-5; v_call: TRBV7-9; clone_size: few; d_call: NA; cdr3_nt: TGTGCCAGCAGCTTCTACGGGCCCGAGGGCAATCAGCCCCAGCATTTT; cdr3_aa: CASSFYGPEGNQPQHF
j_call: TRBJ2-3; v_call: TRBV7-3; clone_size: few; d_call: TRBD2; cdr3_nt: TGTGCCAGCAGTGAGGGAGGGGCCGATACGCAGTATTTT; cdr3_aa: CASSEGGADTQYF
j_call: TRBJ2-7; v_call: TRBV24-1; clone_size: few; d_call: NA; cdr3_nt: TGTGCCACCAGTACCGGGCCATCCTACGAGCAGTACTTC; cdr3_aa: CATSTGPSYEQYF
j_call: TRBJ1-2; v_call: TRBV4-1; clone_size: NA; d_call: NA; cdr3_nt: TGCGCCAGCAGCCAAGATCGGTATACGGGTTCAGGGACTGGCTACACCTTC; cdr3_aa: CASSQDRYTGSGTGYTF